This T cell receptor (beta chain) was recorded in a study of T cell responses to AZD1222 COVID-19 vaccine. About this clone: As yet, its antigen is unknown.

Germline loops: CDR1 LNHDA, CDR2 SQIVND (reference sequence). This CDR3 is built from 15 residues. Trimming left V 7 bases short and J 4 bases short, with 16 bases between. Method: immunoSEQ multiplex PCR; TCRdb's copy keeps in-frame clones and lacks some. Here the sample spans approximately 98,000 clones, roughly nine tenths being singletons. Study results and limitations: Targets within unmutated variant regions were reportedly found for nearly half of spike-specific TCRs.

The TCR was taken from an adult in good health. This sequence joins TRBV19 and TRBJ1-4; D is uncertain. Source: peripheral blood, taken on day 0 of MenACWY control vaccination. The CDR3 DNA reads TGTGCCAGTACCACTAGAGGGTTTGGTAATGAAAAACTGTTTTTT. The encoded protein is CASTTRGFGNEKLFF.